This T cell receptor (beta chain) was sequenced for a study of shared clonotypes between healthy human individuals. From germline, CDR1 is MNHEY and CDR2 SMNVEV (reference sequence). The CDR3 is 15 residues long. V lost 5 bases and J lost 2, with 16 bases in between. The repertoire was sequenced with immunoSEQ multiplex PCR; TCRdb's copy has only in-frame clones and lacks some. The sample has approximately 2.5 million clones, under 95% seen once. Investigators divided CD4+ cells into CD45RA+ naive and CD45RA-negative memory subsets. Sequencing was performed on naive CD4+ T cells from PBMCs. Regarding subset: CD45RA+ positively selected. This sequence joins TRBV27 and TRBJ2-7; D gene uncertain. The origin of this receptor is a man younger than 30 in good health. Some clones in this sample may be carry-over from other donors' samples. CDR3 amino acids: CASSSFGDPTYEQYF. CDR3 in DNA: TGTGCCAGCAGTAGCTTTGGCGACCCTACCTACGAGCAGTACTTC.